Listed below are T cell receptor beta chains from one sample, sequenced in a study of blood T cells in healthy people across ages. MiXCR was run by TCRdb on the 5' RACE reads, yielding one entry per CDR3 protein. The data contain some 1.6 million distinct CDR3 sequences, 30% to 40% of them seen just once; the ten biggest clones take up 11%. The sequenced material came from blood. All receptors derive from a woman aged 25-40 years in good health. CDR3s include the opening cysteine and the closing phenylalanine or tryptophan. The D gene is left open where the match is weak. Not all rows give a size; the values are once, few, many and, for expanded clones, a class.

d_gene: NA
abundance: NA
v_gene: TRBV11-3
j_gene: TRBJ2-1
CDR3aa: CASSFRGRGGSYNEQFF
CDR3nt: TGTGCCAGCAGCTTTAGAGGCAGGGGGGGGAGCTACAATGAGCAGTTCTTC

d_gene: NA
abundance: NA
v_gene: TRBV29-1
j_gene: TRBJ2-1
CDR3aa: CSPGGGNEQFF
CDR3nt: TGCAGCCCCGGAGGAGGGAATGAGCAGTTCTTC

d_gene: TRBD1
abundance: many
v_gene: TRBV5-1
j_gene: TRBJ2-1
CDR3aa: CASSLEGQGDNEQFF
CDR3nt: TGCGCCAGCAGCTTGGAGGGACAGGGTGACAATGAGCAGTTCTTC

d_gene: NA
abundance: NA
v_gene: TRBV27
j_gene: TRBJ2-3
CDR3aa: CASSPLVGIRTDTQYF
CDR3nt: TGTGCCAGCAGCCCCCTAGTTGGTATTCGCACAGATACGCAGTATTTT

d_gene: TRBD2
abundance: few
v_gene: TRBV3-1
j_gene: TRBJ2-1
CDR3aa: CASSPSGGAGYNEQFF
CDR3nt: TGTGCCAGCAGCCCGAGCGGGGGGGCCGGCTACAATGAGCAGTTCTTC

d_gene: NA
abundance: NA
v_gene: TRBV6-6
j_gene: TRBJ1-2
CDR3aa: CASIPGANYGYTF
CDR3nt: TGTGCCAGCATCCCAGGGGCTAACTATGGCTACACCTTC

d_gene: NA
abundance: once
v_gene: TRBV9
j_gene: TRBJ1-2
CDR3aa: CASGTSGSGYTF
CDR3nt: TGTGCCAGCGGCACGAGTGGGAGCGGCTACACCTTC

d_gene: NA
abundance: few
v_gene: TRBV6-1
j_gene: TRBJ1-3
CDR3aa: CASSEGTLGNTIYF
CDR3nt: TGTGCCAGCAGTGAAGGGACACTTGGAAACACCATATATTTT

d_gene: TRBD1
abundance: few
v_gene: TRBV6-5
j_gene: TRBJ1-2
CDR3aa: CASSYSPSVHRGQDNYGYTF
CDR3nt: TGTGCCAGCAGTTACTCGCCTAGCGTACACAGGGGTCAGGATAACTATGGCTACACCTTC

d_gene: NA
abundance: many
v_gene: TRBV10-3
j_gene: TRBJ2-7
CDR3aa: CAISESTGSYEQYF
CDR3nt: TGTGCCATCAGTGAGTCCACAGGGAGCTACGAGCAGTACTTC

d_gene: NA
abundance: many
v_gene: TRBV4-1
j_gene: TRBJ1-4
CDR3aa: CASSPSNEKLFF
CDR3nt: TGCGCCAGCAGCCCCTCTAATGAAAAACTGTTTTTT

d_gene: NA
abundance: NA
v_gene: TRBV7-8
j_gene: TRBJ2-7
CDR3aa: CASSLGRDVREQYF
CDR3nt: TGTGCCAGCAGCCTCGGGAGAGACGTGAGGGAGCAGTACTTC

d_gene: NA
abundance: NA
v_gene: TRBV21-1
j_gene: TRBJ2-1
CDR3aa: CAGSQHGLIDEQFF
CDR3nt: TGTGCCGGCAGCCAACATGGACTAATCGATGAGCAGTTCTTC

d_gene: TRBD2
abundance: many
v_gene: TRBV6-6
j_gene: TRBJ2-1
CDR3aa: CASSYSLDPREDPNNEQFF
CDR3nt: TGTGCCAGCAGTTACTCACTGGATCCCCGGGAGGATCCGAACAATGAGCAGTTCTTC

d_gene: NA
abundance: NA
v_gene: TRBV6-5
j_gene: TRBJ1-5
CDR3aa: CASSEQGLGQPQHF
CDR3nt: TGTGCCAGCAGTGAACAGGGACTAGGTCAGCCCCAGCATTTT

d_gene: NA
abundance: few
v_gene: TRBV9
j_gene: TRBJ2-7
CDR3aa: CASSPKVVGEQYF
CDR3nt: TGTGCCAGCAGCCCCAAGGTAGTAGGGGAGCAGTACTTC

d_gene: NA
abundance: NA
v_gene: TRBV27
j_gene: TRBJ1-6
CDR3aa: CASSSRQNNSPLHF
CDR3nt: TGTGCCAGCAGTTCCCGACAGAATAATTCACCCCTCCACTTT